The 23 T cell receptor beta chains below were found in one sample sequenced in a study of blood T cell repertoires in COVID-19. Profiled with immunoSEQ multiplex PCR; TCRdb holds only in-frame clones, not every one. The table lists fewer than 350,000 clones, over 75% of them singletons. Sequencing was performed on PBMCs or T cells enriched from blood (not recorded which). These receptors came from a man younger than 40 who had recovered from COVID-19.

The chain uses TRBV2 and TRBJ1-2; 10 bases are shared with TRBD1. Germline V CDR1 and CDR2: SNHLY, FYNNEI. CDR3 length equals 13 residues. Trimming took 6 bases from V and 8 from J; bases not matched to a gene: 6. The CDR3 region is CASRTGQGNGYTF. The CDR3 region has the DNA TGTGCCAGCAGGACGGGACAGGGGAACGGCTACACCTTC.

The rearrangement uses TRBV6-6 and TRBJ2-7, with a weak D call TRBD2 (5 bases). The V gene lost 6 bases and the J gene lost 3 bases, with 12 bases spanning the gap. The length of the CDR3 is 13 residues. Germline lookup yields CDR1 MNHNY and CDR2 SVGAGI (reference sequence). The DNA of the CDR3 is TGTGCCAGCAGCACAAGACGGGGCTACGAGCAGTACTTC. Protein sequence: CASSTRRGYEQYF.

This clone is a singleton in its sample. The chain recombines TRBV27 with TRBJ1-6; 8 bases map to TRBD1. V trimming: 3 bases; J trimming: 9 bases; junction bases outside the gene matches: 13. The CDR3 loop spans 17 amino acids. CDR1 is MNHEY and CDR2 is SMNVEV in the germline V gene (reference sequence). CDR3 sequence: CASSFKLTGGMGSPLHF. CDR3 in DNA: TGTGCCAGCAGTTTTAAACTTACAGGGGGTATGGGTTCACCCCTCCACTTT.

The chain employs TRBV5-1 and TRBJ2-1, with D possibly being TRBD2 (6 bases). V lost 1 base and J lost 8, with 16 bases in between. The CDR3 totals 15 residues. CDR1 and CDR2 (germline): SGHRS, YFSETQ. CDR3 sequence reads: CASSLSYRGGDEQFF. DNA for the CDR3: TGCGCCAGCAGCTTGTCCTATCGGGGAGGCGATGAGCAGTTCTTC. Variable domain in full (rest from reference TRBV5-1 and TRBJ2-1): KAGVTQTPRYLIKTRGQQVTLSCSPISGHRSVSWYQQTPGQGLQFLFEYFSETQRNKGNFPGRFSGRQFSNSRSEMNVSTLELGDSALYLCASSLSYRGGDEQFFGPGTRLTVL.

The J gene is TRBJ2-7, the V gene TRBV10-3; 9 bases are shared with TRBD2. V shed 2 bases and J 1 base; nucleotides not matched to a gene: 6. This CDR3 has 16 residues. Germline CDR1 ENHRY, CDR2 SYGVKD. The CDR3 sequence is CAISEERGEGSYEQYF. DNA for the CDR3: TGTGCCATCAGTGAGGAGCGGGGGGAAGGGTCCTACGAGCAGTACTTC.

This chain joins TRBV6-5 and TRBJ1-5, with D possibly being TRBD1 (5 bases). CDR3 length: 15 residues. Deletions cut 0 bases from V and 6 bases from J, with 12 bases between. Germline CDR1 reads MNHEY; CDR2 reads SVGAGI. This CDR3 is CASSYSYLGGQPQHF. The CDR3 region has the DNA TGTGCCAGCAGTTACTCGTATCTGGGGGGTCAGCCCCAGCATTTT.

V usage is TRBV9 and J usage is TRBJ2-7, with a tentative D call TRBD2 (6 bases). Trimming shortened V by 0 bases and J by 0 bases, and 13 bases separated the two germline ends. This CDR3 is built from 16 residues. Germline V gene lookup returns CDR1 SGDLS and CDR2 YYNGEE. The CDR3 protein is CASSVGPGTYSYEQYF. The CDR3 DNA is TGTGCCAGCAGCGTAGGACCCGGGACTTACTCCTACGAGCAGTACTTC. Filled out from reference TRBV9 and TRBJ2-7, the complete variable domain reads DSGVTQTPKHLITATGQRVTLRCSPRSGDLSVYWYQQSLDQGLQFLIQYYNGEERAKGNILERFSAQQFPDLHSELNLSSLELGDSALYFCASSVGPGTYSYEQYFGPGTRLTVT.

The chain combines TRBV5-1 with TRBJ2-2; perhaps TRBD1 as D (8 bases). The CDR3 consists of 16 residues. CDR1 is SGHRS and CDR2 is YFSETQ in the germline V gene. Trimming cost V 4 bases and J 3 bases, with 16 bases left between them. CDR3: CASSTRTGRDTGELFF. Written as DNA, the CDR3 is TGCGCCAGCAGCACCCGGACAGGGAGGGACACCGGGGAGCTGTTTTTT. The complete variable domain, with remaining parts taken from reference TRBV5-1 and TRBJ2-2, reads KAGVTQTPRYLIKTRGQQVTLSCSPISGHRSVSWYQQTPGQGLQFLFEYFSETQRNKGNFPGRFSGRQFSNSRSEMNVSTLELGDSALYLCASSTRTGRDTGELFFGEGSRLTVL.

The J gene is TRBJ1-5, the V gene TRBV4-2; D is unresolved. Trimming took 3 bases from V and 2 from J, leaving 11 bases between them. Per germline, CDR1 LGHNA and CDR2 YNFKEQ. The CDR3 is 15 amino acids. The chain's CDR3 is CASSQETMGNQPQHF. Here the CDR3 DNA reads TGTGCCAGCAGCCAGGAGACCATGGGCAATCAGCCCCAGCATTTT.

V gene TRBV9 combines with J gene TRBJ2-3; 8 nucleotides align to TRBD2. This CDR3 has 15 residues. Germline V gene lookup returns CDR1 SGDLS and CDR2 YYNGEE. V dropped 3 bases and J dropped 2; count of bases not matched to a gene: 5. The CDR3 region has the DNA TGTGCCAGCAGCGGCCGAGCGGGGGTCACAGATACGCAGTATTTT. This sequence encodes CASSGRAGVTDTQYF.

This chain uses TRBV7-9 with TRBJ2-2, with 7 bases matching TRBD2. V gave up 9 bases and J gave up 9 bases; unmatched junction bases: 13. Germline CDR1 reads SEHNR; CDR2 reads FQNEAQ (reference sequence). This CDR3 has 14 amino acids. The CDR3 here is CASSGGARGRELFF. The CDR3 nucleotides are TGTGCCAGTTCGGGGGGAGCCCGCGGCAGGGAGCTGTTTTTT.

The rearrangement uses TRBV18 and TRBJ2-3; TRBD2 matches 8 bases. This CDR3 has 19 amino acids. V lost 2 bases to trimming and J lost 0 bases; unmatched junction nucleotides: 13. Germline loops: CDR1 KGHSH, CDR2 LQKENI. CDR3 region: CASSPTVPGLVGSTDTQYF. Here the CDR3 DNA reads TGTGCCAGCTCACCAACTGTACCGGGACTAGTGGGGAGCACAGATACGCAGTATTTT.

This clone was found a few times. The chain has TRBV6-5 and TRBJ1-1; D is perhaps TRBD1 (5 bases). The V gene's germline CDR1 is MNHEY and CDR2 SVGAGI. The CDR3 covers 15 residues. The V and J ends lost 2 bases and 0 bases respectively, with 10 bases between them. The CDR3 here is CASSYGQGLNTEAFF. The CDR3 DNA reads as TGTGCCAGCAGTTACGGTCAGGGTTTGAACACTGAAGCTTTCTTT.

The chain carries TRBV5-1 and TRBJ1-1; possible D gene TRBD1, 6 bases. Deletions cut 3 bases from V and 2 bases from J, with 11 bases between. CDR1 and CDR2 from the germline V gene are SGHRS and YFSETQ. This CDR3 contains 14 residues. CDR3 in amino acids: CASSWRTDNTEAFF. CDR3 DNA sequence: TGCGCCAGCAGCTGGCGGACAGACAACACTGAAGCTTTCTTT.

The CDR3 loop is CASSWRALSSYEQYF. In DNA, the CDR3 is TGTGCCAGCAGCTGGAGGGCTCTGAGCTCCTACGAGCAGTACTTC. The chain has TRBV13 and TRBJ2-7, with a tentative D call TRBD2 (6 bases). Germline assignment: CDR1 PRHDT and CDR2 FYEKMQ (reference sequence). CDR3 length: 15 amino acids. Deletions cut 4 bases from V and 0 bases from J, with 13 bases between. Full variable domain (outside the CDR3, taken from reference TRBV13 and TRBJ2-7): AAGVIQSPRHLIKEKRETATLKCYPIPRHDTVYWYQQGPGQDPQFLISFYEKMQSDKGSIPDRFSAQQFSDYHSELNMSSLELGDSALYFCASSWRALSSYEQYFGPGTRLTVT.

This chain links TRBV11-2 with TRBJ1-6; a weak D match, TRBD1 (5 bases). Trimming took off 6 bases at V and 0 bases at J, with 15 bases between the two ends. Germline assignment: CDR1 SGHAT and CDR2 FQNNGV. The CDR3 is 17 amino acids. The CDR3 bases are TGTGCCAGCAGGGGGTGGGGCCGTAGCTCCTATAATTCACCCCTCCACTTT. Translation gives CASRGWGRSSYNSPLHF.

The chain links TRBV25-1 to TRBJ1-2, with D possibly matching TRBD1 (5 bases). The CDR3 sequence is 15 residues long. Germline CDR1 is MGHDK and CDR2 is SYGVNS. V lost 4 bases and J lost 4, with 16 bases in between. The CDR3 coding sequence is TGTGCCAGCAGTGGGGTGGGGGGAGGAGGCTATGGCTACACCTTC. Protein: CASSGVGGGGYGYTF.

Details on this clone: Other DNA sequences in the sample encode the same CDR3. This chain's CDR3 is CASSLQPGQGKETQYF. The CDR3 coding sequence is TGTGCCAGCAGCCTTCAACCGGGACAGGGAAAAGAGACCCAGTACTTC. The chain uses TRBV7-8 and TRBJ2-5, with 9 bases identical to TRBD1. Germline assignment: CDR1 SGHVS and CDR2 FQNEAQ. J was trimmed by 3 bases and V by 5 bases; bases with no gene match: 10. The CDR3 contains 16 residues. Full variable domain (missing parts from reference TRBV7-8 and TRBJ2-5): GAGVSQSPRYKVAKRGQDVALRCDPISGHVSLFWYQQALGQGPEFLTYFQNEAQLDKSGLPSDRFFAERPEGSVSTLKIQRTQQEDSAVYLCASSLQPGQGKETQYFGPGTRLLVL.

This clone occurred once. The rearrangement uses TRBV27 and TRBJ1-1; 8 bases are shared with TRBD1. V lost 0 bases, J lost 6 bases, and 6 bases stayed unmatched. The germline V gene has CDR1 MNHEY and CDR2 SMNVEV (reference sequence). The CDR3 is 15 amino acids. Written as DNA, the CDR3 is TGTGCCAGCAGTTTATCGGGAACAGGGGGGGCTGAAGCTTTCTTT. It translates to CASSLSGTGGAEAFF.

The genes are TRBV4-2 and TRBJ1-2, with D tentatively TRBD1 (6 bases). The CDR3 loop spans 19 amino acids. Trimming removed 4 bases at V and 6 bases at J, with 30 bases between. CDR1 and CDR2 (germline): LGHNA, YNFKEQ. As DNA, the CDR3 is TGTGCCAGCAGCCTTGACAGGCATGCCCCACCTGGGTGGGGTAATGGCTACACCTTC. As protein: CASSLDRHAPPGWGNGYTF.

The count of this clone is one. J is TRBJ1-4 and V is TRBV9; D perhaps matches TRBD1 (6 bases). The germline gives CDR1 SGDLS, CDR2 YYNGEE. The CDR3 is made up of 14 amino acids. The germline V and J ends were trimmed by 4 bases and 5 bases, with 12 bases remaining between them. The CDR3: CASSPRTENEKLFF. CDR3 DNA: TGTGCCAGCAGCCCACGGACAGAAAATGAAAAACTGTTTTTT.

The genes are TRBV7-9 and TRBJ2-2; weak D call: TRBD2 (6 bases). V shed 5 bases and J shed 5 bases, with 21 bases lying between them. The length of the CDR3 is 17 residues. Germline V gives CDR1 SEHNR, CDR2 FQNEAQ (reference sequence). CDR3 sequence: CASSRPVEGAGTGELFF. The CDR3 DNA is TGTGCCAGCAGCCGCCCGGTGGAGGGCGCAGGGACCGGGGAGCTGTTTTTT.

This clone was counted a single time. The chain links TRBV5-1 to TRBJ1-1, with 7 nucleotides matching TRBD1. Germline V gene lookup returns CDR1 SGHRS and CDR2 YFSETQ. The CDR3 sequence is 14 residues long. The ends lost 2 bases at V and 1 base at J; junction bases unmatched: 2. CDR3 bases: TGCGCCAGCAGCTTTGGGACAGCGAACACTGAAGCTTTCTTT. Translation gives CASSFGTANTEAFF.